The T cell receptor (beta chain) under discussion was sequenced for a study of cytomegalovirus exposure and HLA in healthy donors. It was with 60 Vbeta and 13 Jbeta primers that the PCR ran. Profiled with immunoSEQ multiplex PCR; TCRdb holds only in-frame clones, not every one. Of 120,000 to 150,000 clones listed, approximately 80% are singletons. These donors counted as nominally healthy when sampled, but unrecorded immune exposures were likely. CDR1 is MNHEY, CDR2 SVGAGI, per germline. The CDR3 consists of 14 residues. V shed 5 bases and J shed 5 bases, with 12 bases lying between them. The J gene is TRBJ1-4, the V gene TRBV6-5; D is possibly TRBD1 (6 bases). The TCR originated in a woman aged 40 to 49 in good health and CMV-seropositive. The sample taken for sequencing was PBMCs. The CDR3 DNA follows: TGTGCCAGCAGTGGCTGGGGGCCCAATGAAAAACTGTTTTTT. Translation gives CASSGWGPNEKLFF.